The clone carrying this TCR beta chain was picked up a small number of times. These data are taken from a study of blood T cell repertoires in COVID-19. Study at large: Specimens from acute and convalescent COVID-19 originated in the United States, Italy and Spain. T cells, B-cell-depleted T cells, or PBMCs provided the cDNA or gDNA that served as material.

Seattle patients were enrolled during active infection and followed longitudinally. Per the germline V gene, CDR1 is MDHEN and CDR2 is SYDVKM. The V gene end was trimmed by 2 bases and the J gene end by 6 bases; junction bases not matched to a gene: 9. The CDR3 has 15 amino acids. The authors' processing: Reference gene primer amplification yielded estimated nucleated cell counts. The assay was immunoSEQ multiplex PCR, and TCRdb's table has in-frame clones only and misses some. V and J calls and clone size are those listed in that table; D and trimming were worked out from the DNA. The data contain about 370,000 clones, more than 80% of them singletons.

The specimen was peripheral blood. The genes are TRBV28 and TRBJ1-2; TRBD1 matches 7 bases. This receptor was identified in a young woman with COVID-19, enrolled during active disease. The CDR3 DNA follows: TGTGCCAGCAGTTTAGCGCTTGACAGGGTAAATGGCTACACCTTC. This translates into CASSLALDRVNGYTF.